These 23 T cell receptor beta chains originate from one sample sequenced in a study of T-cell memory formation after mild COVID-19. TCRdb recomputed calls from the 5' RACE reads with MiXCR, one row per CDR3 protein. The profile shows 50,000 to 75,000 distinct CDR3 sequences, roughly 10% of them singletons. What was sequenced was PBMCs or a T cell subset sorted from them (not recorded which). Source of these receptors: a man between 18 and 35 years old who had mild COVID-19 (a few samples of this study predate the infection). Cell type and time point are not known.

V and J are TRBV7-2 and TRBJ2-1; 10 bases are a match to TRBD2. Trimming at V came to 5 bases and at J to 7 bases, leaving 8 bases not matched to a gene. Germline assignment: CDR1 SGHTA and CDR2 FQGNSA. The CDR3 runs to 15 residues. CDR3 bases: TGTGCCAGCAGCCCAGCGGGGGGGGGAAGGAATGAGCAGTTCTTC. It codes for CASSPAGGGRNEQFF. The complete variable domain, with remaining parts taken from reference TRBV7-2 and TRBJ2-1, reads GAGVSQSPSNKVTEKGKDVELRCDPISGHTALYWYRQSLGQGLEFLIYFQGNSAPDKSGLPSDRFSAERTGGSVSTLTIQRTQQEDSAVYLCASSPAGGGRNEQFFGPGTRLTVL.

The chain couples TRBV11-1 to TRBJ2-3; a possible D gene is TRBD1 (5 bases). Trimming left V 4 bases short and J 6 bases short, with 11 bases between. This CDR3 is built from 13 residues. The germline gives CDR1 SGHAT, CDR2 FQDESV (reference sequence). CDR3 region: CASSSQGPDTQYF. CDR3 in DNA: TGTGCCAGCAGCTCTCAGGGCCCCGATACGCAGTATTTT.

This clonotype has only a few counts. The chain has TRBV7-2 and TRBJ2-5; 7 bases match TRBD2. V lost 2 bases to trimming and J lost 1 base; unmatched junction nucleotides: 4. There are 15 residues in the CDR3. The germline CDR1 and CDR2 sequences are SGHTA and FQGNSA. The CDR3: CASSLSSSGQETQYF. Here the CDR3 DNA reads TGTGCCAGCAGCTTATCGTCTAGCGGCCAAGAGACCCAGTACTTC. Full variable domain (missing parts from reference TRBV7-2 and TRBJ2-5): GAGVSQSPSNKVTEKGKDVELRCDPISGHTALYWYRQSLGQGLEFLIYFQGNSAPDKSGLPSDRFSAERTGGSVSTLTIQRTQQEDSAVYLCASSLSSSGQETQYFGPGTRLLVL.

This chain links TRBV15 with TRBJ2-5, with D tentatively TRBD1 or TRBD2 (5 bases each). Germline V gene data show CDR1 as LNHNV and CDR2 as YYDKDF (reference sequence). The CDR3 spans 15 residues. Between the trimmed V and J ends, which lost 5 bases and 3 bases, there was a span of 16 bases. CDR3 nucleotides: TGTGCCACCAGCGGGGGTGGGAGCAGCAAAGAGACCCAGTACTTC. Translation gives CATSGGGSSKETQYF. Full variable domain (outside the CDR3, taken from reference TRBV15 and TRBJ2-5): DAMVIQNPRYQVTQFGKPVTLSCSQTLNHNVMYWYQQKSSQAPKLLFHYYDKDFNNEADTPDNFQSRRPNTSFCFLDIRSPGLGDTAMYLCATSGGGSSKETQYFGPGTRLLVL.

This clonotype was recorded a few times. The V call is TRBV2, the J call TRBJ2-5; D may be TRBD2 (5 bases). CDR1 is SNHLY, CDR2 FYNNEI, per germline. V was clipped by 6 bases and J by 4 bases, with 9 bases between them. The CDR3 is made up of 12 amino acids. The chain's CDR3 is CASRREGETQYF. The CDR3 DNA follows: TGTGCCAGCAGGAGAGAGGGAGAGACCCAGTACTTC. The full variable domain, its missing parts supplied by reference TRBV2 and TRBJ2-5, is EPEVTQTPSHQVTQMGQEVILRCVPISNHLYFYWYRQILGQKVEFLVSFYNNEISEKSEIFDDQFSVERPDGSNFTLKIRSTKLEDSAMYFCASRREGETQYFGPGTRLLVL.

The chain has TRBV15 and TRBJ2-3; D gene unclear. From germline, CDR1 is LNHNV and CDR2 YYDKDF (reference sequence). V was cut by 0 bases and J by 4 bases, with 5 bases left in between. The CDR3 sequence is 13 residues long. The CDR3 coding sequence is TGTGCCACCAGCAGAGATGTCGCAGATACGCAGTATTTT. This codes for CATSRDVADTQYF.

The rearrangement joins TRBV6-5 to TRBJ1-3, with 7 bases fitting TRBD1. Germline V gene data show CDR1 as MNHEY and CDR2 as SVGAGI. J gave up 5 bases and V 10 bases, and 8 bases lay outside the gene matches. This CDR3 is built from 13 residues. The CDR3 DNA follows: TGTGCCACCTCGGGACAGAATCGAAACACCATATATTTT. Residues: CATSGQNRNTIYF.

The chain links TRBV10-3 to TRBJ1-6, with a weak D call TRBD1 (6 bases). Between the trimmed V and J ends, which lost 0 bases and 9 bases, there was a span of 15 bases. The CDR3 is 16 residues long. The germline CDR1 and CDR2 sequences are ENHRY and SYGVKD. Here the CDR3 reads CAISESLGHRGSPLHF. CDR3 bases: TGTGCCATCAGTGAGTCGTTGGGACACCGTGGTTCACCCCTCCACTTT.

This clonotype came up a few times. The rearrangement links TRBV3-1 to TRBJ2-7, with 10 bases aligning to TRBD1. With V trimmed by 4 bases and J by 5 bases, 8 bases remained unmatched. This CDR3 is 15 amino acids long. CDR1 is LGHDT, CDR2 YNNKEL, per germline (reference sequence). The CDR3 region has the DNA TGTGCCAGCAGCCCCCGTTTGACAGGGGGCGACGAGCAGTACTTC. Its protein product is CASSPRLTGGDEQYF.

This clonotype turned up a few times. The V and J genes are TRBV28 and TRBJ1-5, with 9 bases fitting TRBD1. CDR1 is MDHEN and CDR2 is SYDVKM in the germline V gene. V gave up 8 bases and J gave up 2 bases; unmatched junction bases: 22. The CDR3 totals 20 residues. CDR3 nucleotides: TGTGCCAGCGGCGAGATACCGGGACAGGGAGGAAAGTGGGGCAATCAGCCCCAGCATTTT. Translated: CASGEIPGQGGKWGNQPQHF.

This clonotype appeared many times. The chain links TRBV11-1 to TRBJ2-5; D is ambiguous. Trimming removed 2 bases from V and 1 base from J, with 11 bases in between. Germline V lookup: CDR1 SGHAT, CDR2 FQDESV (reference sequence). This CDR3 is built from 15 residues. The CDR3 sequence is CASSLQAPIQETQYF. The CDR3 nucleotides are TGTGCCAGCAGCTTACAGGCGCCCATCCAAGAGACCCAGTACTTC.

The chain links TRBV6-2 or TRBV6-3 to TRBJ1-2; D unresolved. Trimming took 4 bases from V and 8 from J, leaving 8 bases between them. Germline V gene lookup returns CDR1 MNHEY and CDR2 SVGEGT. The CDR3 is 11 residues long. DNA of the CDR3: TGTGCCAGCAGTTGGGCGAGGGGCTACACCTTC. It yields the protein CASSWARGYTF.

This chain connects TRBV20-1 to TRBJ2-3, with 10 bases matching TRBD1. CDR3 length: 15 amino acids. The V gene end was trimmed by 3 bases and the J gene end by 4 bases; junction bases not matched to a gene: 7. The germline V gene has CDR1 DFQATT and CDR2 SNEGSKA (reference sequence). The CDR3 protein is CSASKPGQGSDTQYF. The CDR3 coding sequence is TGCAGTGCTAGTAAACCGGGACAGGGGTCAGATACGCAGTATTTT.

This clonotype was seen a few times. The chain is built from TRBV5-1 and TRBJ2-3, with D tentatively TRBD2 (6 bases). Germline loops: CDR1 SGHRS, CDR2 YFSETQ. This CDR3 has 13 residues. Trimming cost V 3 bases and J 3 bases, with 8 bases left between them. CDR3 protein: CASSSEGTDTQYF. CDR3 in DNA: TGCGCCAGCAGCTCGGAGGGGACAGATACGCAGTATTTT. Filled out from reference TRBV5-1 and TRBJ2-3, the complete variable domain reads KAGVTQTPRYLIKTRGQQVTLSCSPISGHRSVSWYQQTPGQGLQFLFEYFSETQRNKGNFPGRFSGRQFSNSRSEMNVSTLELGDSALYLCASSSEGTDTQYFGPGTRLTVL.

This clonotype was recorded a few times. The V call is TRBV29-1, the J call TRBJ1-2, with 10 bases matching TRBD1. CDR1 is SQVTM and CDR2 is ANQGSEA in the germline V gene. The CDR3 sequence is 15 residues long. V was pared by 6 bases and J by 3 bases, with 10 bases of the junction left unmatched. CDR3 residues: CSVGTGDGTDYGYTF. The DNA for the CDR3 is TGCAGCGTCGGGACAGGGGATGGGACTGACTATGGCTACACCTTC.

The CDR3 DNA reads as TGTGCCAGCAGTCCGCAAAGGGTTGAGCAGTTCTTC. Amino acids: CASSPQRVEQFF. The chain has TRBV7-2 and TRBJ2-1; the D is unclear. The CDR3 is 12 residues long. V was clipped by 6 bases and J by 9 bases, with 12 bases between them. CDR1 and CDR2 from the germline V gene are SGHTA and FQGNSA. The variable domain in full, completed from reference TRBV7-2 and TRBJ2-1, reads GAGVSQSPSNKVTEKGKDVELRCDPISGHTALYWYRQSLGQGLEFLIYFQGNSAPDKSGLPSDRFSAERTGGSVSTLTIQRTQQEDSAVYLCASSPQRVEQFFGPGTRLTVL.

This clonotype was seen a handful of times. The CDR3 loop is CASSPPGSTSGDTDTQYF. DNA of the CDR3: TGTGCCAGCTCACCACCAGGCTCTACTAGCGGGGACACAGATACGCAGTATTTT. This chain uses TRBV18 with TRBJ2-3; 10 bases align to TRBD2. Per germline, CDR1 KGHSH and CDR2 LQKENI. CDR3 size: 18 residues. After removal of 0 bases from V and 2 bases from J, the junction contained 8 bases not matched to a gene.

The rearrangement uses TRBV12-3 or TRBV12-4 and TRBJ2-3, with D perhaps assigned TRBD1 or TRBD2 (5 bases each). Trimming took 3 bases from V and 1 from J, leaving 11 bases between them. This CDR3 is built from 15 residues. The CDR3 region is CASSLAGDGTDTQYF. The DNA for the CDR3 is TGTGCCAGCAGTTTGGCCGGGGACGGCACAGATACGCAGTATTTT.

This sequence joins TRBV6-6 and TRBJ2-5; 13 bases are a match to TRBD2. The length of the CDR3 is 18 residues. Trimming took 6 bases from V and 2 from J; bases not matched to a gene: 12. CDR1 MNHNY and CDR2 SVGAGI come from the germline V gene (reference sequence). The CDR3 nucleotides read TGTGCCAGCAGGAATAGGACTAGCGGGGGTTATCGACAAGAGACCCAGTACTTC. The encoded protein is CASRNRTSGGYRQETQYF.

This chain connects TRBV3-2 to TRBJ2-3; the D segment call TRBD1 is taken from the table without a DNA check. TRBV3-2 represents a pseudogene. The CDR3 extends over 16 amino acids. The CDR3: CASVGGGKGGTDTQYF. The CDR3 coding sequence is TGTGCCAGCGTGGGCGGGGGCAAGGGTGGGACAGATACGCAGTATTTT.

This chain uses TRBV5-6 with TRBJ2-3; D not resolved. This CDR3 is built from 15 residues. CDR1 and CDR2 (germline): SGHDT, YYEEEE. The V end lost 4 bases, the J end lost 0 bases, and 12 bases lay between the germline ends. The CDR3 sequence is CASSTEPTSTDTQYF. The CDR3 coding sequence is TGTGCCAGCAGCACAGAACCGACTAGCACAGATACGCAGTATTTT.

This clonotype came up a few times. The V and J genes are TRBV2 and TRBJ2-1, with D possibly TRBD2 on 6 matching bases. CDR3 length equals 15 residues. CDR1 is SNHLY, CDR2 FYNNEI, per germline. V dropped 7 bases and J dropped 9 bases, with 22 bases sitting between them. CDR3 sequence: CASISGLGAGGEQFF. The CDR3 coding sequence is TGTGCCAGCATCAGCGGCTTGGGAGCCGGGGGTGAGCAGTTCTTC.

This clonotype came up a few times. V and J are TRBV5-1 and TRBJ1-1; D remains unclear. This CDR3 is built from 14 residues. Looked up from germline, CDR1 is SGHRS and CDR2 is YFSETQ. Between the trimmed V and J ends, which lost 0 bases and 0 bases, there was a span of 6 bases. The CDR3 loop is CASSLVRMNTEAFF. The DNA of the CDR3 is TGCGCCAGCAGCTTGGTTCGGATGAACACTGAAGCTTTCTTT.